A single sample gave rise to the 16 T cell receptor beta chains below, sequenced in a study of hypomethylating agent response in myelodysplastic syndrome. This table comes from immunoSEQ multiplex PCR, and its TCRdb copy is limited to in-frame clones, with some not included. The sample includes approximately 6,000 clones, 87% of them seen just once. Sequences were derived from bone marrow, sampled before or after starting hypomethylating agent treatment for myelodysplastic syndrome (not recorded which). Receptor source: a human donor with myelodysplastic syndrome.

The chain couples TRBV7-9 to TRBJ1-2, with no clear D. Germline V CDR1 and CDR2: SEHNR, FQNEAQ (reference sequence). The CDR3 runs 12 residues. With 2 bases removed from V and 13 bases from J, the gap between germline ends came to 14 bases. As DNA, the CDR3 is TGTGCCAGCAGCTTACCTCTCGGAGATTCCACCTTC. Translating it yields CASSLPLGDSTF. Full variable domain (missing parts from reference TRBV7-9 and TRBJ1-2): DTGVSQNPRHKITKRGQNVTFRCDPISEHNRLYWYRQTLGQGPEFLTYFQNEAQLEKSRLLSDRFSAERPKGSFSTLEIQRTEQGDSAMYLCASSLPLGDSTFGSGTRLTVV.

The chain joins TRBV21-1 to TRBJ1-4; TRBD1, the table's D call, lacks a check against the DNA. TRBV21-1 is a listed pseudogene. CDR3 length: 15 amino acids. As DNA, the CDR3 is TGTGCCAGCAGCACTTATCAGGGGCCGGGTGAAAAACTGTTTTTT. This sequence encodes CASSTYQGPGEKLFF.

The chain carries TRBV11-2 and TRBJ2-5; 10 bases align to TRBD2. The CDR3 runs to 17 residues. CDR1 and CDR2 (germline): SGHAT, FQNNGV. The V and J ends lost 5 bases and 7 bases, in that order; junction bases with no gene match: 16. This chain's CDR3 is CASSRISGGPPRGTQYF. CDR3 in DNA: TGTGCCAGCAGCAGAATTAGCGGGGGGCCCCCTCGCGGGACCCAGTACTTC.

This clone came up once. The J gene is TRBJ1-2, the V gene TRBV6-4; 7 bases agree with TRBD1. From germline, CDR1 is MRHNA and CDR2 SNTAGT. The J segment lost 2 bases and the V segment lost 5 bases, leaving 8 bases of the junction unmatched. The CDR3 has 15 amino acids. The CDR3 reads CASSRELGQNYGYTF. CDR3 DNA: TGTGCCAGCAGTAGAGAATTGGGACAGAACTATGGCTACACCTTC.

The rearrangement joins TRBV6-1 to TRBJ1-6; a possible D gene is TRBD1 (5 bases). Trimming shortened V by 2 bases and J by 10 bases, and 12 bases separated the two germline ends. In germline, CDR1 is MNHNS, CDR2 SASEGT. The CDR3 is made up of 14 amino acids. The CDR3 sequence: CASSERRGPSPLHF. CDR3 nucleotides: TGTGCCAGCAGTGAACGGAGGGGTCCCTCACCCCTCCACTTT.

The CDR3 sequence: CASSVGTGGTYEQYF. CDR3 sequence (DNA): TGTGCCAGCAGTGTCGGGACAGGGGGGACCTACGAGCAGTACTTC. This chain uses TRBV6-1 with TRBJ2-7, with 11 positions matching TRBD1. V shed 4 bases, J shed 2 bases, and the junction held 4 bases outside the gene matches. The CDR3 is 15 amino acids. The germline V gene encodes CDR1 MNHNS and CDR2 SASEGT.

The CDR3: CASRDTSSTDTQYF. The CDR3 DNA sequence: TGTGCCAGCCGGGACACCTCAAGCACAGATACGCAGTATTTT. This chain joins TRBV9 and TRBJ2-3; D possibly corresponds to TRBD1 (6 bases). This CDR3 is built from 14 residues. Germline CDR1 SGDLS, CDR2 YYNGEE. Trimming pared 7 bases from V and 0 bases from J, leaving 12 bases between.

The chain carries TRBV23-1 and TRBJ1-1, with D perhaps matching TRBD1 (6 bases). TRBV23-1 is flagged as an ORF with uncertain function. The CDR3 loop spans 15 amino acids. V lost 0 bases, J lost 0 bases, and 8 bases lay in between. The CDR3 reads CASSQSWGLNTEAFF. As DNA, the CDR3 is TGCGCCAGCAGTCAATCGTGGGGGCTGAACACTGAAGCTTTCTTT.

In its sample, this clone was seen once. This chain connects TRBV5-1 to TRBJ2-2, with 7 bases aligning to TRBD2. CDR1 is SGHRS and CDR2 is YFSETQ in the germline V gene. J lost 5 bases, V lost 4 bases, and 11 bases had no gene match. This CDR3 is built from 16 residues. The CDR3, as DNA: TGCGCCAGCAGCCTCCCGTCGGGGGGTCGTACCGGGGAGCTGTTTTTT. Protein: CASSLPSGGRTGELFF.

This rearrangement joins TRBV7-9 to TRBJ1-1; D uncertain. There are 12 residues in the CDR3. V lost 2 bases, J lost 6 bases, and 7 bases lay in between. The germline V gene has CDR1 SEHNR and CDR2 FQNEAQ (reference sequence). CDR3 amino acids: CASSLQNPEAFF. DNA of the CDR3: TGTGCCAGCAGCTTACAGAATCCTGAAGCTTTCTTT.

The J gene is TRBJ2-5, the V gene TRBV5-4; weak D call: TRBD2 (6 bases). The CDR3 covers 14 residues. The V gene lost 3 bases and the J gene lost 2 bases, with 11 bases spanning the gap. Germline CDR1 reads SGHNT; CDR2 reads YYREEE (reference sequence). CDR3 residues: CASSWGTLQETQYF. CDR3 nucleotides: TGTGCCAGCAGCTGGGGGACTCTTCAAGAGACCCAGTACTTC.

CDR3 coding DNA: TGTGCCAGTAGTATGGGTCACGCTAGGACTGAAGCTTTCTTT. Its translation: CASSMGHARTEAFF. The chain combines TRBV19 with TRBJ1-1; D is ambiguous. Germline V CDR1 and CDR2: LNHDA, SQIVND (reference sequence). Trimming removed 3 bases at V and 5 bases at J, with 13 bases between. The CDR3 has 14 amino acids.

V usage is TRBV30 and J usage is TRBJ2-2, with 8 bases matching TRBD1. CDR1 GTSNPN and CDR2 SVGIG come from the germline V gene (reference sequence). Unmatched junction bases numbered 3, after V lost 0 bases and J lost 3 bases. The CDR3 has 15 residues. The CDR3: CAWSVGTGHTGELFF. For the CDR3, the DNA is TGTGCCTGGAGTGTAGGGACAGGTCACACCGGGGAGCTGTTTTTT. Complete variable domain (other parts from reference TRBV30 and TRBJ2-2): SQTIHQWPATLVQPVGSPLSLECTVEGTSNPNLYWYRQAAGRGLQLLFYSVGIGQISSEVPQNLSASRPQDRQFILSSKKLLLSDSGFYLCAWSVGTGHTGELFFGEGSRLTVL.

CDR3 in DNA: TGTGCCAGCAGCTTAGTAGGGGAGCAGTACTTC. Its protein is CASSLVGEQYF. This chain connects TRBV7-2 to TRBJ2-7; D ambiguous. V was pared by 1 base and J by 7 bases, with 5 bases between. The CDR3 runs to 11 residues. Germline V lookup: CDR1 SGHTA, CDR2 FQGNSA.

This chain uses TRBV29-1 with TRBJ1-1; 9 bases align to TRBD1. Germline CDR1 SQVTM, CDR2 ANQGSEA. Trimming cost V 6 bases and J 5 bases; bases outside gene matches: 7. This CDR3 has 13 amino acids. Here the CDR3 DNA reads TGCAGCGTCGCCCCCGGGACAGGGACTGAAGCTTTCTTT. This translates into CSVAPGTGTEAFF.

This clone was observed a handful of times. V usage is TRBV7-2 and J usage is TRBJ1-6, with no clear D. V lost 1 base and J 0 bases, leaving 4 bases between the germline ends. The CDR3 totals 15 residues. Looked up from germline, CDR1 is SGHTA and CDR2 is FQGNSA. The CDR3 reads CASSLGSSYNSPLHF. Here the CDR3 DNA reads TGTGCCAGCAGCTTAGGAAGCTCCTATAATTCACCCCTCCACTTT.